These 28 T cell receptor beta chains were all obtained from the same sample, sequenced in a study of CD8 T cells in Susac syndrome. cDNA came from about 0.5 to 1 ug RNA primed by random hexamers. TCRdb passed the immunoSEQ multiplex PCR reads through MiXCR, listing each CDR3 protein once. The sample carries approximately 200,000 distinct CDR3 sequences, around 95% recorded once. Material for sequencing was CD4+ T cells from PBMCs. The receptors shown here come from a human donor with multiple sclerosis.

The chain carries TRBV24-1 and TRBJ2-5; 11 positions match TRBD2. The trim removed 9 bases at V and 5 bases at J, leaving 13 bases unmatched. The germline V gene encodes CDR1 KGHDR and CDR2 SFDVKD. The CDR3 is 16 amino acids. The CDR3 region is CATAPSGGRESETQYF. In DNA form, the CDR3 reads TGTGCCACCGCCCCTAGCGGGGGGCGAGAGAGTGAGACCCAGTACTTC.

The V call is TRBV3-1, the J call TRBJ2-2; TRBD1 aligns across 9 bases. The CDR3 sequence is 16 residues long. Per germline, CDR1 LGHDT and CDR2 YNNKEL (reference sequence). The junction had 6 bases not matched to a gene; V was cut back by 1 base and J by 6 bases. The CDR3: CASSQAGQGFPGELFF. CDR3 in DNA: TGTGCCAGCAGCCAAGCGGGACAGGGATTTCCCGGGGAGCTGTTTTTT. The variable domain in full, completed from reference TRBV3-1 and TRBJ2-2, reads DTAVSQTPKYLVTQMGNDKSIKCEQNLGHDTMYWYKQDSKKFLKIMFSYNNKELIINETVPNRFSPKSPDKAHLNLHINSLELGDSAVYFCASSQAGQGFPGELFFGEGSRLTVL.

This clonotype was recorded a few times. The rearrangement links TRBV5-4 to TRBJ2-5; perhaps TRBD1 as D (5 bases). The V gene lost 1 base and the J gene lost 4 bases, with 17 bases spanning the gap. The germline V gene encodes CDR1 SGHNT and CDR2 YYREEE (reference sequence). The CDR3 runs to 16 residues. For the CDR3, the DNA is TGTGCCAGCAGCTTGATGACAGCCAATTTCGCAGAGACCCAGTACTTC. This encodes CASSLMTANFAETQYF. The full variable domain, in which reference TRBV5-4 and TRBJ2-5 provide the parts outside the CDR3, is ETGVTQSPTHLIKTRGQQVTLRCSSQSGHNTVSWYQQALGQGPQFIFQYYREEENGRGNFPPRFSGLQFPNYSSELNVNALELDDSALYLCASSLMTANFAETQYFGPGTRLLVL.

The chain combines TRBV18 with TRBJ2-7; 7 bases are a match to TRBD1. CDR1 and CDR2 from the germline V gene are KGHSH and LQKENI. J gave up 0 bases and V 6 bases, and 8 bases lay outside the gene matches. The CDR3 is 15 amino acids. The CDR3 DNA reads TGTGCCAGCTCCCCCTCGGACAGGAGCTCCTACGAGCAGTACGTC. Residues: CASSPSDRSSYEQYV.

This chain links TRBV18 with TRBJ2-7, with D unclear. The V end lost 2 bases, the J end lost 2 bases, and 7 bases lay between the germline ends. This CDR3 comprises 13 residues. Germline CDR1 is KGHSH and CDR2 is LQKENI. In DNA form, the CDR3 reads TGTGCCAGCTCACCATCGCAGACCTACGAGCAGTACGTC. Encoded protein: CASSPSQTYEQYV.

The chain carries TRBV7-9 and TRBJ1-2; TRBD1 aligns across 10 bases. V dropped 2 bases and J dropped 3; count of bases not matched to a gene: 12. The CDR3 extends over 18 amino acids. In germline, CDR1 is SEHNR, CDR2 FQNEAQ (reference sequence). CDR3: CASSLKPPGQGPYYGYTF. CDR3 bases: TGTGCCAGCAGCTTAAAGCCTCCGGGACAGGGGCCGTACTATGGCTACACCTTC. The complete variable domain, with remaining parts taken from reference TRBV7-9 and TRBJ1-2, reads DTGVSQNPRHKITKRGQNVTFRCDPISEHNRLYWYRQTLGQGPEFLTYFQNEAQLEKSRLLSDRFSAERPKGSFSTLEIQRTEQGDSAMYLCASSLKPPGQGPYYGYTFGSGTRLTVV.

This clonotype has just a few counts. The chain couples TRBV30 to TRBJ1-2, with D unclear. Germline V gene data show CDR1 as GTSNPN and CDR2 as SVGIG (reference sequence). Trimming took off 0 bases at V and 5 bases at J, with 7 bases between the two ends. The CDR3 runs to 12 residues. In DNA form, the CDR3 reads TGTGCCTGGAGTGTAATGTCTTATGGCTACACCTTC. Translating gives CAWSVMSYGYTF.

The rearrangement uses TRBV3-1 and TRBJ1-3, with TRBD1 matching 8 bases. Germline CDR1 reads LGHDT; CDR2 reads YNNKEL (reference sequence). Trimming removed 5 bases from V and 10 bases from J; junction bases left unmatched: 7. The CDR3 runs 13 residues. The CDR3 DNA follows: TGTGCCAGCAGCTGGGGACAGGTCGGGACCATATATTTT. The encoded protein is CASSWGQVGTIYF.

The chain uses TRBV20-1 and TRBJ1-2; maybe TRBD1 (6 bases). V gave up 6 bases and J gave up 8 bases, with 16 bases separating them. This CDR3 region has 12 residues. The germline gives CDR1 DFQATT, CDR2 SNEGSKA (reference sequence). CDR3 region: CSAQKGGEGYTF. In DNA, the CDR3 is TGCAGTGCCCAGAAGGGGGGGGAGGGCTACACCTTC.

This chain connects TRBV30 to TRBJ1-5; no firm D call. V shed 2 bases and J shed 3 bases, with 5 bases lying between them. Germline lookup yields CDR1 GTSNPN and CDR2 SVGIG (reference sequence). CDR3 size: 12 residues. CDR3 residues: CAWSFPNQPQHF. The CDR3 DNA follows: TGTGCCTGGAGTTTTCCCAATCAGCCCCAGCATTTT.

The chain is built from TRBV13 and TRBJ2-3; D unclear. Trimming removed 5 bases at V and 5 bases at J, with 8 bases between. The CDR3 spans 12 residues. Per the germline V gene, CDR1 is PRHDT and CDR2 is FYEKMQ (reference sequence). CDR3 in amino acids: CASSLHIDTQYF. The CDR3 DNA sequence: TGTGCCAGCAGCCTTCACATAGATACGCAGTATTTT.

The J gene is TRBJ2-3, the V gene TRBV13; D is undetermined. The CDR3 loop spans 15 amino acids. Germline lookup yields CDR1 PRHDT and CDR2 FYEKMQ (reference sequence). V was clipped by 5 bases and J by 2 bases, with 14 bases between them. CDR3 DNA: TGTGCCAGCAGCCGAAGTCGGGTTTCCACAGATACGCAGTATTTT. Its protein is CASSRSRVSTDTQYF.

A single count supports this clonotype. The J gene is TRBJ2-6, the V gene TRBV29-1, with D perhaps given as TRBD1 or TRBD2 (5 bases each). This CDR3 spans 23 amino acids. Germline lookup yields CDR1 SQVTM and CDR2 ANQGSEA. The V end was cut by 0 bases, the J end by 0 bases, with 30 bases between. The CDR3 spells CSVEEAGGIGRERWYSGANVLTF. The CDR3 coding sequence is TGCAGCGTTGAAGAGGCCGGAGGTATTGGCAGGGAGAGGTGGTACTCTGGGGCCAACGTCCTGACTTTC.

This chain links TRBV20-1 with TRBJ2-3; 14 bases fit TRBD2. The CDR3 totals 14 residues. The J segment lost 4 bases and the V segment lost 6 bases, leaving 3 bases of the junction unmatched. CDR1 and CDR2 from the germline V gene are DFQATT and SNEGSKA (reference sequence). CDR3 amino acids: CSAGTSGGSDTQYF. The CDR3 DNA is TGCAGTGCCGGGACTAGCGGGGGATCAGATACGCAGTATTTT.

This chain joins TRBV20-1 and TRBJ1-2, with a tentative D call TRBD1 (5 bases). Per the germline V gene, CDR1 is DFQATT and CDR2 is SNEGSKA (reference sequence). V shed 1 base and J shed 8 bases, with 14 bases lying between them. The CDR3 spans 13 residues. The chain's CDR3 is CSARGGGEYGYTF. CDR3 nucleotides: TGCAGTGCTAGAGGGGGCGGGGAGTACGGCTACACCTTC.

The chain is built from TRBV3-1 and TRBJ1-1, with a possible D match to TRBD1 (5 bases). CDR1 LGHDT and CDR2 YNNKEL come from the germline V gene (reference sequence). Trimming took off 2 bases at V and 6 bases at J, with 10 bases between the two ends. The CDR3 consists of 13 residues. The CDR3 here is CASSQPGTSEAFF. DNA of the CDR3: TGTGCCAGCAGCCAACCCGGGACCTCTGAAGCTTTCTTT.

Only one count was recorded for this clonotype. This rearrangement joins TRBV20-1 to TRBJ2-5, with 10 bases matching TRBD2. Unmatched junction bases numbered 9, after V lost 6 bases and J lost 5 bases. There are 14 residues in the CDR3. Germline V gene data show CDR1 as DFQATT and CDR2 as SNEGSKA (reference sequence). The CDR3 protein is CSARPGLATETQYF. The CDR3 region has the DNA TGCAGTGCCAGGCCGGGACTAGCGACGGAGACCCAGTACTTC.

V gene TRBV24-1 combines with J gene TRBJ2-2; D is unclear. The CDR3 contains 15 residues. Per the germline V gene, CDR1 is KGHDR and CDR2 is SFDVKD. V was shortened by 3 bases and J by 4 bases, with 11 bases between the two germline ends. The CDR3 loop is CATSDGQVLTGELFF. The CDR3 region has the DNA TGTGCCACCAGTGATGGCCAGGTACTCACCGGGGAGCTGTTTTTT.

This chain's CDR3 is CASSAPGGHRGSPLHF. The CDR3 coding sequence is TGTGCCAGCAGTGCGCCAGGGGGACACCGGGGTTCACCCCTCCACTTT. The gene calls are TRBV25-1 and TRBJ1-6; 7 nucleotides align to TRBD1. The CDR3 extends over 16 amino acids. Per the germline V gene, CDR1 is MGHDK and CDR2 is SYGVNS. With V trimmed by 4 bases and J by 9 bases, 12 bases remained unmatched.

The J gene is TRBJ1-1, the V gene TRBV12-3 or TRBV12-4; maybe TRBD1 (5 bases). The CDR3 loop spans 13 amino acids. V was trimmed by 6 bases and J by 1 base, leaving 9 bases between them. Written as DNA, the CDR3 is TGTGCCAGCAGCAAGACAGAGAACACTGAAGCTTTCTTT. Its translation: CASSKTENTEAFF.

The chain links TRBV30 to TRBJ1-2; D might be TRBD1 (6 bases). CDR3 length equals 14 residues. Germline V CDR1 and CDR2: GTSNPN, SVGIG (reference sequence). Trimming removed 2 bases at V and 3 bases at J, with 13 bases between. The CDR3 DNA is TGTGCCTGGAGTAGGGGGATGGGAGACTATGGCTACACCTTC. Its translation is CAWSRGMGDYGYTF.

The rearrangement links TRBV2 to TRBJ2-5, with D unresolved. CDR3 length: 11 residues. The germline gives CDR1 SNHLY, CDR2 FYNNEI. V lost 11 bases and J lost 5, with 12 bases in between. This CDR3 is CARTVGETQYF. CDR3 coding DNA: TGTGCCCGCACCGTCGGGGAGACCCAGTACTTC.

This sequence joins TRBV20-1 and TRBJ1-1, with D maybe TRBD1 (5 bases). The V gene's germline CDR1 is DFQATT and CDR2 SNEGSKA (reference sequence). The V gene lost 3 bases and the J gene lost 3 bases, with 14 bases spanning the gap. The CDR3 sequence is 14 residues long. The CDR3 spells CSARRGNRDTEAFF. DNA of the CDR3: TGCAGTGCTAGGAGGGGTAACCGGGACACTGAAGCTTTCTTT.

The chain links TRBV20-1 to TRBJ2-6; possibly TRBD1 for D (5 bases). This CDR3 spans 15 amino acids. The germline V gene has CDR1 DFQATT and CDR2 SNEGSKA (reference sequence). V dropped 0 bases and J dropped 4 bases, with 10 bases sitting between them. For the CDR3, the DNA is TGCAGTGCTAGAGACAGGGTGCACGGGGCCAACGTCCTGACTTTC. This encodes CSARDRVHGANVLTF.

The genes are TRBV4-1 and TRBJ1-6; D not resolved. The CDR3 has 15 amino acids. Between the trimmed V and J ends, which lost 1 base and 7 bases, there was a span of 11 bases. Per germline, CDR1 MGHRA and CDR2 YSYEKL. CDR3 sequence reads: CASSQAMTGNSPLHF. Written as DNA, the CDR3 is TGCGCCAGCAGCCAAGCGATGACGGGGAATTCACCCCTCCACTTT.

The chain combines TRBV12-3 or TRBV12-4 with TRBJ2-2, with D uncertain. The length of the CDR3 is 13 residues. The V end lost 4 bases, the J end lost 2 bases, and 5 bases lay between the germline ends. As DNA, the CDR3 is TGTGCCAGCAGTTGGCATAACACCGGGGAGCTGTTTTTT. Protein: CASSWHNTGELFF.

The chain combines TRBV29-1 with TRBJ1-5; unclear D gene. Germline values: CDR1 SQVTM, CDR2 ANQGSEA. V was shortened by 2 bases and J by 9 bases, with 14 bases between the two germline ends. The CDR3 has 13 amino acids. The CDR3 DNA follows: TGCAGCGTTGAAACCGTAGGTGGAGCGCCCCAGCATTTT. Protein sequence: CSVETVGGAPQHF. The full variable domain, its missing parts supplied by reference TRBV29-1 and TRBJ1-5, is SAVISQKPSRDICQRGTSLTIQCQVDSQVTMMFWYRQQPGQSLTLIATANQGSEATYESGFVIDKFPISRPNLTFSTLTVSNMSPEDSSIYLCSVETVGGAPQHFGDGTRLSIL.

The rearrangement uses TRBV5-6 and TRBJ1-2; possible D gene TRBD1, 5 bases. Germline V gene lookup returns CDR1 SGHDT and CDR2 YYEEEE. CDR3 size: 16 residues. V was cut by 1 base and J by 2 bases, with 15 bases left in between. The CDR3 protein is CASSLIESAGNYGYTF. In DNA form, the CDR3 reads TGTGCCAGCAGCTTGATCGAATCTGCAGGGAACTATGGCTACACCTTC.